Included here is one TCR beta chain sequence, with context. Its cognate antigen is unknown. This CDR3 is also generated by other DNA sequences in the sample. Donors comprised healthy HIV-negative adults lacking recent acute infections or vaccinations. Roughly 81 million PBMCs per unsorted sample were used for genomic DNA. The CDR3 is made up of 17 amino acids. The sequencing of unsorted PBMC DNA took place on ten immunoSEQ deep assay plates. Measured with immunoSEQ multiplex PCR; TCRdb has only the in-frame clones, and not every one. The data show 90,000 to 100,000 clones, around half seen once. This sample was included in a study of shared clonotypes between healthy human individuals. Regarding the study as a whole: It was anticipated that sequencing depth would influence how many clonotypes donors shared.

Input material: PBMCs. The chain is built from TRBV5-2 and TRBJ2-1; the D call TRBD1 from the table was never checked on the DNA. TRBV5-2 is listed as a pseudogene. The receptor's source is a woman aged 40-49 years in good health. Some clones in this sample may be carry-over from other donors' samples. The CDR3 spells CASSGQGSLSSYNEQFF. CDR3 DNA sequence: TGCGCCAGCAGCGGACAGGGGTCGTTGTCATCCTACAATGAGCAGTTCTTC.